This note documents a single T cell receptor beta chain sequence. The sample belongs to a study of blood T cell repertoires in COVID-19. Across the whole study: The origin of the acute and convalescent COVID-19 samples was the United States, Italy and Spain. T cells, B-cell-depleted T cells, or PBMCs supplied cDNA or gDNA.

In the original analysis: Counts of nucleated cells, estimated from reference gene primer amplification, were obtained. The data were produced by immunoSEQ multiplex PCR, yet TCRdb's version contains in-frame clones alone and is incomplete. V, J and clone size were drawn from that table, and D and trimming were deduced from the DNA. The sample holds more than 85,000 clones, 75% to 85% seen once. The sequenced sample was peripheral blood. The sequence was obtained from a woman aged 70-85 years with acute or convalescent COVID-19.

CDR3 protein: CAWSVRGYGYEQYF. The DNA for the CDR3 is TGTGCCTGGAGTGTACGAGGGTACGGGTACGAGCAGTACTTC. The chain uses TRBV30 and TRBJ2-7; a weak D match, TRBD2 (5 bases). The CDR3 is 14 residues long. Germline lookup yields CDR1 GTSNPN and CDR2 SVGIG (reference sequence). Trimming took off 0 bases at V and 4 bases at J, with 13 bases between the two ends.